Described below is a single TCR beta chain sequence and its context. The antigen it binds to is not known. Base qualities are not recorded, but no much larger clone differs from it by a single base. The data are from a study of long-term antiretroviral therapy in people with HIV (dated by TCRdb to the early 2020s). With regard to the full study: The earliest samples were collected about a decade before the 2015 WHO recommendation for immediate ART, when ART was typically delayed until CD4 counts fell. This retrospective serial study examined whether starting ART and sustained HIV suppression were associated with changes in the composition and diversity of the TRB repertoire in peripheral blood. A total of roughly 180 cryopreserved PBMC samples were contributed to the cohort by 30 adults with confirmed HIV infection, with samples collected serially over a mean of roughly six years (range 1-12). Of the approximately 30 participants with HIV, 10 to 11 were female. No cross-contamination during QIAcube processing was shown when test extractions of a monoclonal T-cell line were performed alongside 30 to 40 polyclonal samples.

The CDR3 numbers 13 residues from cysteine through phenylalanine. The read is trimmed to its CDR3 DNA, 39 bases read in frame from base 1. V sheds 4 bases and J sheds 8 bases, leaving 15 bases between their ends. Taken from the germline V gene, the CDR1 and CDR2 loops are SGHDT and YYEEEE. Inclusion was restricted to participants for whom at least one PBMC sample before ART initiation and at least two post-ART samples were available. All participants with HIV were treated in the United States of America. Cryopreserved samples of about 0.95-10 million PBMC were thawed and washed before DNA extraction. At the time of the earliest PBMC sample, participants with HIV were aged between about 23 and 54 years. Per participant, PBMC samples came from 1-4 timepoints prior to ART initiation and 2-8 timepoints following ART initiation, for a median of 7 samples. Serial HIV viral load, CD4+ T-cell count, ART history and demographic data were obtained for every participant. Using a Qiagen kit on a QIAcube, genomic DNA was extracted from unsorted PBMC, with samples processed in batches of 12.

The immunoSEQ hsTCRB v3.0 assay was used at survey level resolution to sequence the TRB variable region. TRB sequencing targeted a depth of 40,000-50,000 T-cell genomes per sample. Pooled TRB libraries were sequenced on an Illumina MiSeq with a v3 150-cycle kit. The published analysis was carried out like this. Repertoire analysis ran in R within a reproducible Nextflow workflow covering QC, data transformation and analysis. LymphoSeq2, an R package for AIRR-Seq data exploration, was used to implement custom analyses. After excluding several samples that yielded fewer than 5000 total TRB sequences, 188 HIV repertoires remained for analysis. Among the roughly 180 retained HIV repertoires, 55 to 60 were collected before ART initiation and around 130 after ART initiation. Repertoires were downsampled to 5000 TRB nucleotide sequences, with summary statistics averaged over 100 downsampling iterations. TRB sequences were retained for analysis only if CDR3 regions of at least seven amino acids were present. Diversity was measured with a Shannon entropy-derived clonality score and the Gini coefficient. Repertoire networks linked the top 5000 CDR3 amino acid sequences whenever two sequences differed by an edit distance of one. GLIPH2 predicted antigen specificity groups and MHC restriction for TRB CDR3 amino acid sequences. To flag known associations with CMV, EBV, HIV or tissue antigens, CDR3 amino acid sequences were compared against VDJdb and McPAS-TCR. Pre-ART, post-ART and control groups were compared with Wilcoxon signed-rank tests and Holm-Bonferroni correction. The table was pulled from immuneACCESS by TCRdb, which kept in-frame rearrangements only. Such tables lose some clones; where checked, under half of the loss comes from unresolved V genes, and the rest has no known cause. V, J and clone size are taken as reported in that table, and D and trimming were inferred from the DNA itself. The sample records about 16,000 clones, 78% of which are singletons. Roughly 12% of the sample is in the top ten clones.

Beyond this particular receptor, the publication reports: No data were available on ART adherence, viral resistance or therapy changes, limiting inferences about post-ART repertoire changes. At every time point, the repertoire was dominated by expanded TRB clones first identified before ART initiation, although this dominance fluctuated and, in many PLHIV, declined after ART. ART initiation was associated with a significant increase in TRB diversity, but diversity stayed significantly below transplant donor controls even after long-term ART. Because cell numbers in pre-ART samples were limited, unsorted PBMC were profiled instead of sorted CD4+ and CD8+ T cells. Because PBMC availability was limited, only the TCR beta chain was sequenced, with no alpha chain pairing. Compared with controls, HIV repertoires had narrower CDR3 length ranges, and the network structure pointed to an antigen-experienced repertoire that shifted only slightly toward naive after ART. The samples span the years 2004 to 2017, and the ART regimens used at that time may not be as effective as current regimens.

The specimen comprised unsorted PBMCs, sampled 3.2 to 3.4 years after starting antiretroviral therapy. The chain employs TRBV5-6 and TRBJ1-2; the D gene cannot be resolved reliably. This TCR was recovered from a woman aged 40 to 50 with HIV. The DNA sequence reads TGTGCCAGCAGCCCCGCAGCCTCCCGCGGCTACACCTTC. It translates to CASSPAASRGYTF.